This T cell receptor (beta chain) was retrieved from a study of blood T cell repertoires in COVID-19. On the study more broadly: Material from acute and convalescent COVID-19 was sourced from the United States, Italy and Spain. Sources were T cells, B-cell-depleted T cells, or PBMCs; the material itself was cDNA or gDNA.

The CDR3 totals 15 residues. Germline CDR1 and CDR2: LGHDT and YNNKEL (reference sequence). Between the trimmed V and J ends, which lost 1 base and 1 base, there was a span of 11 bases. Authors' processing steps: Amplifying reference gene primers gave estimates of nucleated cell counts. The data were produced by immunoSEQ multiplex PCR, yet TCRdb's version contains in-frame clones alone and is incomplete. V, J and clone size reflect that table, while D and trimming were determined from the DNA. Of 350,000 or so clones in the sample, around 87% were seen once. The rearrangement uses TRBV3-1 (or the pseudogene TRBV3-2) and TRBJ2-7; D may be TRBD2 (5 bases). The specimen sequenced was peripheral blood. The sequence came from a woman aged 25 to 45 with COVID-19, enrolled during active disease. CDR3 region: CASSQGVTGSYEQYF. The CDR3 DNA sequence: TGTGCCAGCAGCCAAGGGGTGACGGGATCCTACGAGCAGTACTTC.